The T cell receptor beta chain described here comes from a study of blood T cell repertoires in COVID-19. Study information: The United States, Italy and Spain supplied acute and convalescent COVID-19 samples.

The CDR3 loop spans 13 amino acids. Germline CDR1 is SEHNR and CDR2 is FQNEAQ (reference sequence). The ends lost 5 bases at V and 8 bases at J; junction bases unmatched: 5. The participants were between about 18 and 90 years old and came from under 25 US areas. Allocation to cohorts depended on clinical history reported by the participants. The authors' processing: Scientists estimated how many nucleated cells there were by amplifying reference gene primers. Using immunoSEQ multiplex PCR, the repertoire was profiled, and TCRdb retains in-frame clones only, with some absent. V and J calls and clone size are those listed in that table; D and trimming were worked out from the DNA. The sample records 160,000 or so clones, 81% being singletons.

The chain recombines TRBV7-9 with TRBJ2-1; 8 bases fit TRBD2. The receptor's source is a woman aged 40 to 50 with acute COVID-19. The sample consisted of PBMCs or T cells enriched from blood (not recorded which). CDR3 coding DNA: TGTGCCAGCAGCCTGAGACTAGCGCATGAGCAGTTCTTC. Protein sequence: CASSLRLAHEQFF.